The source of this T cell receptor beta chain is a study of long-term antiretroviral therapy in people with HIV. The study, taken as a whole, reports: The blood, collected between about 2004 and 2017, was possibly taken under older ART regimens.

Running of the v3.0 immunoSEQ assay took place at survey level. Sequencing was designed to cover roughly 35,000-55,000 T-cell genomes in each sample. Repertoires were generated with immunoSEQ multiplex PCR, while TCRdb's copy carries only in-frame clones and drops some. This sample has roughly 40,000 clones, with 86% found just once. Looked up from germline, CDR1 is LNHDA and CDR2 is SQIVND (reference sequence). CDR3 length: 16 residues. Trimming took 3 bases from V and 0 from J; bases not matched to a gene: 5. Note on this clone: Its antigen remains unknown.

The chain employs TRBV19 and TRBJ2-1, with 7 bases aligning to TRBD2. This TCR came from a woman in her late teens or twenties with HIV. This material consisted of unsorted PBMCs, taken just before starting antiretroviral therapy. The CDR3 sequence is CASSITSGTSYNEQFF. The CDR3 DNA reads as TGTGCCAGTAGTATTACCAGCGGGACCTCCTACAATGAGCAGTTCTTC.